These 26 T cell receptor beta chains came from one sample sequenced in a study of shared clonotypes between healthy human individuals. Here immunoSEQ multiplex PCR was the method, and the copy in TCRdb shows in-frame clones only, minus some. This table has millions of clones, just under 95% appearing once. Naive CD8 cells lacked CD45RO, underwent positive selection for CCR7 and left out terminally differentiated effector memory CD45RA+ cells. The sample comprised naive CD8+ T cells sorted from blood. The receptor set was obtained from a man in his late teens or twenties in good health.

The chain links TRBV7-8 to TRBJ2-1; 13 nucleotides match TRBD2. J was trimmed by 6 bases and V by 5 bases; bases with no gene match: 7. The CDR3 has 16 amino acids. Germline CDR1 reads SGHVS; CDR2 reads FQNEAQ. The CDR3 DNA sequence: TGTGCCAGCAGCCCAGGACTAGCGGGAGTTGTCAATGAGCAGTTCTTC. Translation: CASSPGLAGVVNEQFF.

A few counts support this clone. V gene TRBV5-6 combines with J gene TRBJ2-7, with D hard to call. Germline V gene sequence: CDR1 SGHDT, CDR2 YYEEEE. V was clipped by 2 bases and J by 5 bases, with 8 bases between them. The CDR3 is made up of 12 amino acids. The CDR3 loop reads CASSFFTDEQYF. The CDR3 DNA is TGTGCCAGCAGCTTTTTTACGGACGAGCAGTACTTC.

The chain couples TRBV5-6 to TRBJ2-7, with 7 bases lining up with TRBD1. Germline V gene data show CDR1 as SGHDT and CDR2 as YYEEEE. The CDR3 sequence is 14 residues long. Losses at the gene ends were 2 bases for V and 4 bases for J; bases not matched to a gene: 6. Here the CDR3 reads CASSFQQGLYEQYF. The CDR3, as DNA: TGTGCCAGCAGCTTTCAACAGGGGTTGTACGAGCAGTACTTC.

The rearrangement links TRBV28 to TRBJ2-1; tentatively, D is TRBD2 (5 bases). The CDR3 has 13 amino acids. Trimming shortened V by 6 bases and J by 2 bases, and 8 bases separated the two germline ends. Germline CDR1 reads MDHEN; CDR2 reads SYDVKM. The DNA for the CDR3 is TGTGCCAGCAGCCCGGGGACCTACAATGAGCAGTTCTTC. This codes for CASSPGTYNEQFF.

This clone was seen a single time. The V call is TRBV28, the J call TRBJ2-2; maybe TRBD2 (6 bases). V was trimmed by 8 bases and J by 5 bases, leaving 15 bases between them. CDR1 and CDR2 from the germline V gene are MDHEN and SYDVKM. This CDR3 has 14 residues. DNA of the CDR3: TGTGCCAGCTCCGGGCGGGGATGGACCGGGGAGCTGTTTTTT. Protein product: CASSGRGWTGELFF.

As regards this clone: Other DNA sequences of this sample code for an identical CDR3. The V and J genes are TRBV2 and TRBJ2-3; 7 bases agree with TRBD2. There are 16 residues in the CDR3. After removal of 3 bases from V and 0 bases from J, the junction contained 6 bases not matched to a gene. Germline V CDR1 and CDR2: SNHLY, FYNNEI. CDR3 loop: CASSDFGGTSTDTQYF. DNA of the CDR3: TGTGCCAGCAGTGATTTCGGGGGGACGAGCACAGATACGCAGTATTTT. Supplemented by reference TRBV2 and TRBJ2-3, the full variable domain reads EPEVTQTPSHQVTQMGQEVILRCVPISNHLYFYWYRQILGQKVEFLVSFYNNEISEKSEIFDDQFSVERPDGSNFTLKIRSTKLEDSAMYFCASSDFGGTSTDTQYFGPGTRLTVL.

This clone appeared a single time. The chain links TRBV4-2 to TRBJ2-7; D is unclear. This CDR3 is built from 12 residues. The germline gives CDR1 LGHNA, CDR2 YNFKEQ. The V gene lost 4 bases and the J gene lost 4 bases, with 8 bases spanning the gap. The CDR3 spells CASSPDQYEQYF. As DNA, the CDR3 is TGTGCCAGCAGCCCAGACCAGTACGAGCAGTACTTC.

The rearrangement uses TRBV7-9 and TRBJ1-1; 7 bases are shared with TRBD1. Germline CDR1 is SEHNR and CDR2 is FQNEAQ (reference sequence). Trimming removed 4 bases from V and 3 bases from J; junction bases left unmatched: 8. This CDR3 is 15 amino acids long. The CDR3 DNA reads as TGTGCCAGCAGCTCAAGAGGGGGCTTGGACACTGAAGCTTTCTTT. It specifies CASSSRGGLDTEAFF.

This sequence joins TRBV19 and TRBJ2-1; D not certain. Germline V gene lookup returns CDR1 LNHDA and CDR2 SQIVND (reference sequence). Trimming took 6 bases from V and 7 from J, leaving 19 bases between them. The CDR3 covers 15 residues. The CDR3 here is CASSPLGLPGNEQFF. The CDR3 DNA sequence: TGTGCCAGTAGCCCCCTCGGGCTGCCCGGAAATGAGCAGTTCTTC.

This chain connects TRBV9 to TRBJ2-3; D may match TRBD1 or TRBD2 (5 bases each). CDR3 length equals 16 residues. Trimming removed 5 bases at V and 0 bases at J, with 16 bases between. Germline-derived CDR1 and CDR2 are SGDLS and YYNGEE. The CDR3: CASSSPDGDSTDTQYF. In nucleotides, the CDR3 is TGTGCCAGCAGTTCCCCGGACGGGGACAGCACAGATACGCAGTATTTT.

This clone was observed a few times. Other DNA sequences within the sample encode an identical CDR3. This chain uses TRBV5-6 with TRBJ2-7; D gene uncertain. CDR1 and CDR2 from the germline V gene are SGHDT and YYEEEE. The CDR3 runs 12 residues. Deletions cut 2 bases from V and 1 base from J, with 4 bases between. CDR3 in amino acids: CASSLSSYEQYF. CDR3 in DNA: TGTGCCAGCAGCTTAAGTTCCTACGAGCAGTACTTC.

The chain is built from TRBV7-2 and TRBJ2-1, with 7 bases lining up with TRBD2. Germline loops: CDR1 SGHTA, CDR2 FQGNSA. This CDR3 comprises 11 residues. J was trimmed by 15 bases and V by 5 bases; bases with no gene match: 7. The CDR3 nucleotides are TGTGCCAGCAGCGCTACTAGCGAACCGTTCTTC. Translation: CASSATSEPFF. The variable domain in full, completed from reference TRBV7-2 and TRBJ2-1, reads GAGVSQSPSNKVTEKGKDVELRCDPISGHTALYWYRQSLGQGLEFLIYFQGNSAPDKSGLPSDRFSAERTGGSVSTLTIQRTQQEDSAVYLCASSATSEPFFGPGTRLTVL.

The V gene is TRBV6-5, the J gene TRBJ2-5; TRBD2 matches 14 bases. The junction had 2 bases not matched to a gene; V was cut back by 5 bases and J by 3 bases. Germline V lookup: CDR1 MNHEY, CDR2 SVGAGI. There are 15 residues in the CDR3. Here the CDR3 DNA reads TGTGCCAGCAGTGGGACTAGCGGGAGTGAAGAGACCCAGTACTTC. It yields the protein CASSGTSGSEETQYF.

The gene calls are TRBV4-3 and TRBJ1-1; 9 bases fit TRBD1. CDR3 size: 19 residues. Trimming removed 0 bases from V and 0 bases from J; junction bases left unmatched: 11. CDR1 LGHNA and CDR2 YSLEER come from the germline V gene. DNA of the CDR3: TGCGCCAGCAGCCAAGATCAGGAACAGGGGGCGAAGGTGAACACTGAAGCTTTCTTT. Amino acid sequence: CASSQDQEQGAKVNTEAFF.

Remarks on this clone: This sample includes further DNA sequences coding for the same CDR3. In DNA, the CDR3 is TGTGCCAGCAGCCTTCGGACGTACGAGCAGTACTTC. The encoded protein is CASSLRTYEQYF. The rearrangement links TRBV7-9 to TRBJ2-7, with D hard to call. The CDR3 extends over 12 amino acids. V was cut by 5 bases and J by 4 bases, with 9 bases left in between. Germline CDR1 reads SEHNR; CDR2 reads FQNEAQ (reference sequence).

The chain uses TRBV6-6 and TRBJ2-5, with D possibly TRBD1 on 6 matching bases. Trimming shortened V by 6 bases and J by 5 bases, and 13 bases separated the two germline ends. The germline CDR1 and CDR2 sequences are MNHNY and SVGAGI (reference sequence). This CDR3 contains 13 residues. CDR3 protein: CASRPDSTETQYF. The CDR3 DNA reads TGTGCCAGCAGGCCGGACAGTACGGAGACCCAGTACTTC.

V usage is TRBV5-4 and J usage is TRBJ1-2; tentatively, D is TRBD1 (6 bases). V lost 1 base to trimming and J lost 5 bases, with 15 bases between them. Germline assignment: CDR1 SGHNT and CDR2 YYREEE (reference sequence). CDR3 length: 15 residues. In DNA form, the CDR3 reads TGTGCCAGCAGCTTGAGGGGGACTACTTTATATGGCTACACCTTC. This codes for CASSLRGTTLYGYTF. The variable domain in full, with the rest retrieved from reference TRBV5-4 and TRBJ1-2, is ETGVTQSPTHLIKTRGQQVTLRCSSQSGHNTVSWYQQALGQGPQFIFQYYREEENGRGNFPPRFSGLQFPNYSSELNVNALELDDSALYLCASSLRGTTLYGYTFGSGTRLTVV.

The rearrangement uses TRBV11-2 and TRBJ2-1; 7 bases map to TRBD2. Looked up from germline, CDR1 is SGHAT and CDR2 is FQNNGV. The V segment lost 3 bases and the J segment 7 bases; nucleotides outside the gene matches: 6. The CDR3 runs 14 residues. The CDR3 bases are TGTGCCAGCAGCTTCTTCAGCGGGGATAATGAGCAGTTCTTC. This sequence encodes CASSFFSGDNEQFF.

The V and J genes are TRBV4-1 and TRBJ2-7, with TRBD2 matching over 8 bases. V lost 0 bases, J lost 3 bases, and 7 bases stayed unmatched. The CDR3 runs to 16 residues. Germline lookup yields CDR1 MGHRA and CDR2 YSYEKL. This CDR3 reads CASSQDSAGGNYEQYF. The CDR3 DNA reads TGCGCCAGCAGCCAAGATTCCGCGGGAGGTAACTACGAGCAGTACTTC.

A note on this clone: Just one base apart from a much larger clone, this may be a read error. The rearrangement links TRBV30 to TRBJ2-3, with a tentative D call TRBD2 (5 bases). The V end was cut by 8 bases, the J end by 1 base, with 10 bases between. Germline CDR1 reads GTSNPN; CDR2 reads SVGIG (reference sequence). The CDR3 has 12 amino acids. The CDR3 sequence: CAGISGTDTQYF. CDR3 in DNA: TGTGCCGGGATTAGCGGCACAGATACGCAGTATTTT.

This clone is a singleton in its sample. This chain uses TRBV30 with TRBJ2-7; 7 nucleotides align to TRBD2. J was trimmed by 0 bases and V by 3 bases; bases with no gene match: 5. The CDR3 has 14 residues. CDR1 and CDR2 from the germline V gene are GTSNPN and SVGIG (reference sequence). This CDR3 is CAWSTSASSYEQYF. In nucleotides, the CDR3 is TGTGCCTGGAGCACTAGCGCGAGCTCCTACGAGCAGTACTTC.

The chain's CDR3 is CASRLLAGSTDTQYF. The CDR3 nucleotides read TGTGCCAGCAGACTACTAGCGGGGAGCACAGATACGCAGTATTTT. The chain links TRBV7-2 to TRBJ2-3; 10 nucleotides match TRBD2. From germline, CDR1 is SGHTA and CDR2 FQGNSA. The CDR3 contains 15 residues. Trimming cost V 6 bases and J 0 bases; bases outside gene matches: 3.

A word on this clone: Other DNA sequences within the sample encode an identical CDR3. The chain recombines TRBV7-3 with TRBJ2-1; D gene unclear. CDR3 length equals 13 residues. Germline assignment: CDR1 SGHTA and CDR2 FQGTGA. V was shortened by 1 base and J by 1 base, with 2 bases between the two germline ends. The CDR3 spells CASSLSSYNEQFF. In DNA, the CDR3 is TGTGCCAGCAGCTTAAGTTCCTACAATGAGCAGTTCTTC.

The chain links TRBV6-5 to TRBJ1-2, with a possible D match to TRBD1 (6 bases). The CDR3 loop spans 15 amino acids. V was pared by 0 bases and J by 3 bases, with 11 bases between. Germline V gives CDR1 MNHEY, CDR2 SVGAGI. In DNA, the CDR3 is TGTGCCAGCAGTTACTCGATTTCAGGGGACTATGGCTACACCTTC. Its protein product is CASSYSISGDYGYTF.

There are a few counts of this clone. This chain connects TRBV5-6 to TRBJ1-5; unclear D gene. CDR1 and CDR2 from the germline V gene are SGHDT and YYEEEE. V was trimmed by 3 bases and J by 5 bases, leaving 9 bases between them. CDR3 length: 13 residues. The DNA for the CDR3 is TGTGCCAGCAGCTGGGCAACGGATCAGCCCCAGCATTTT. This codes for CASSWATDQPQHF.

To note about this clone: The same CDR3 arises from other DNA sequences in this sample as well. The V call is TRBV6-5, the J call TRBJ1-2; 9 nucleotides match TRBD1. The CDR3 consists of 13 residues. The trim removed 2 bases at V and 6 bases at J, leaving 1 base unmatched. The germline CDR1 and CDR2 sequences are MNHEY and SVGAGI. CDR3 DNA: TGTGCCAGCAGTTACAGGACAGGGGATGGCTACACCTTC. Amino acids: CASSYRTGDGYTF.